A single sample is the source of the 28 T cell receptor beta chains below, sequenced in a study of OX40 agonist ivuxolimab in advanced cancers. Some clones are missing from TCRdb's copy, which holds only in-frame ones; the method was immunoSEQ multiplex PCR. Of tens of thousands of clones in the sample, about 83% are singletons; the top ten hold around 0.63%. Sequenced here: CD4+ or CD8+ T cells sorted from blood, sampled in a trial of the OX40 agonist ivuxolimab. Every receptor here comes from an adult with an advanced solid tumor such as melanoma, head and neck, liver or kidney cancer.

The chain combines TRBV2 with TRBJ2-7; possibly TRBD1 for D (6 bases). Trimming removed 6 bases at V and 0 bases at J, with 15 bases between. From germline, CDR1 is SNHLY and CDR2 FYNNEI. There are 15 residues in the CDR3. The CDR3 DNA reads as TGTGCCAGCAGATCTAAACAGGGTTTCTCCTACGAGCAGTACTTC. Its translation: CASRSKQGFSYEQYF.

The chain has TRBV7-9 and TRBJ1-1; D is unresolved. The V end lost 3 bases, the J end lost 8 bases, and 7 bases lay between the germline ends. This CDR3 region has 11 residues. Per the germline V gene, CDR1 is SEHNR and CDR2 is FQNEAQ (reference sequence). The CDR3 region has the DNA TGTGCCAGCAGCTTCTTAGAAGAAGCTTTCTTT. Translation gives CASSFLEEAFF.

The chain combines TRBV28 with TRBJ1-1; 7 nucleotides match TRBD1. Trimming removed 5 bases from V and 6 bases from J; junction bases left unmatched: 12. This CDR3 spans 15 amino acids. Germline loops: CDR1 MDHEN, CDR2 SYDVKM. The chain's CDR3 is CASSPKDRESPEAFF. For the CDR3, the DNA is TGTGCCAGCAGTCCAAAAGACAGGGAATCTCCTGAAGCTTTCTTT.

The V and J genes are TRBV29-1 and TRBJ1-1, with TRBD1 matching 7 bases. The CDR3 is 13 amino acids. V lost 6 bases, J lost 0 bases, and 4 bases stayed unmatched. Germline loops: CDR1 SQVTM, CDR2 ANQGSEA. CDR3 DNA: TGCAGCGTAACACAGGGGATGAACACTGAAGCTTTCTTT. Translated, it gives CSVTQGMNTEAFF.

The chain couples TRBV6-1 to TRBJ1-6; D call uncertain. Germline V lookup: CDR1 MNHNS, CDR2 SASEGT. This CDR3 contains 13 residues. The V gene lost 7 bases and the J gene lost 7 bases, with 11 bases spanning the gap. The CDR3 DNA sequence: TGTGCCAGCATACCGATGGGGAATTCACCCCTCCACTTT. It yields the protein CASIPMGNSPLHF.

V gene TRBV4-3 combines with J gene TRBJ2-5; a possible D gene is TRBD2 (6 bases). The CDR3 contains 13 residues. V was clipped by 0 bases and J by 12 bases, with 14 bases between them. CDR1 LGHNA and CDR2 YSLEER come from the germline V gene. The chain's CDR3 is CASSQERGTGEYF. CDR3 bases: TGCGCCAGCAGCCAAGAGAGGGGCACGGGGGAGTACTTC.

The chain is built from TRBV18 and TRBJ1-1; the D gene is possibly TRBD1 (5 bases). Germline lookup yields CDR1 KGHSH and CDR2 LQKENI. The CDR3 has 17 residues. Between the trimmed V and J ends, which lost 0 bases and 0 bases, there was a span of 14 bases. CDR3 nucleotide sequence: TGTGCCAGCTCACCACCACGGGGGGGTACGATGAACACTGAAGCTTTCTTT. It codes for CASSPPRGGTMNTEAFF. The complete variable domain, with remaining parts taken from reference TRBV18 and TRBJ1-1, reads NAGVMQNPRHLVRRRGQEARLRCSPMKGHSHVYWYRQLPEEGLKFMVYLQKENIIDESGMPKERFSAEFPKEGPSILRIQQVVRGDSAAYFCASSPPRGGTMNTEAFFGQGTRLTVV.

The CDR3 nucleotides read TGTGCCAGCAGCTTGGCGCCCGCGTGGGGCTCTGGGGCCAACGTCCTGACTTTC. Its translation: CASSLAPAWGSGANVLTF. V gene TRBV5-4 combines with J gene TRBJ2-6; D not resolved. V was pared by 0 bases and J by 0 bases, with 13 bases between. This CDR3 has 18 residues. Germline CDR1 is SGHNT and CDR2 is YYREEE (reference sequence).

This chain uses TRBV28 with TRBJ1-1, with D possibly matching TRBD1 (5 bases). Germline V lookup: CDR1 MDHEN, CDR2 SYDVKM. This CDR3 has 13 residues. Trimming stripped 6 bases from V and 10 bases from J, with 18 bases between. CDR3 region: CASSPTPGMVAFF. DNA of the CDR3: TGTGCCAGCAGCCCGACTCCAGGGATGGTAGCTTTCTTT.

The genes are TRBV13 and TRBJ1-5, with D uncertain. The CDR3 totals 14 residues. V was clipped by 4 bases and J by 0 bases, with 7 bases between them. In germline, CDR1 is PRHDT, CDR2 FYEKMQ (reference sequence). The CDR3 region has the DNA TGTGCCAGCAGCTCCCATGGTAGCAATCAGCCCCAGCATTTT. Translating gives CASSSHGSNQPQHF.

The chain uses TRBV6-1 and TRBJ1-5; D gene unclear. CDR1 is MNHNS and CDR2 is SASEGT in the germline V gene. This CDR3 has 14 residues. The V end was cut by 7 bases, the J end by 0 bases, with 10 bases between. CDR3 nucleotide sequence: TGTGCCAGCACCCCGGAATATAGCAATCAGCCCCAGCATTTT. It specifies CASTPEYSNQPQHF.

In DNA form, the CDR3 reads TGCGCCAGCAGCCTGGAGGAACGCCAAAACAGGGACCATGGCTACACCTTC. This gives the protein CASSLEERQNRDHGYTF. The gene calls are TRBV4-1 and TRBJ1-2, with a possible D match to TRBD1 (6 bases). Per the germline V gene, CDR1 is MGHRA and CDR2 is YSYEKL. This CDR3 contains 17 residues. The V end lost 4 bases, the J end lost 6 bases, and 24 bases lay between the germline ends.

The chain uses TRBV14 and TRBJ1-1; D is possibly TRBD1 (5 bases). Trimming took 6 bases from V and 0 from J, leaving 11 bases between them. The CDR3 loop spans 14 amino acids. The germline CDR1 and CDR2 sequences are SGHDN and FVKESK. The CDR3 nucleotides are TGTGCCAGCAGACAACAGGAATTGAACACTGAAGCTTTCTTT. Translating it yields CASRQQELNTEAFF.

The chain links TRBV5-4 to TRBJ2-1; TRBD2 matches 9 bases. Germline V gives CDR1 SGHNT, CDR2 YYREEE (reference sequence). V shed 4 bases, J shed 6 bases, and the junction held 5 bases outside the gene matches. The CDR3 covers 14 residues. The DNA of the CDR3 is TGTGCCAGCAGCCCGGGACTAGCTTCCAATGAGCAGTTCTTC. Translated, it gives CASSPGLASNEQFF.

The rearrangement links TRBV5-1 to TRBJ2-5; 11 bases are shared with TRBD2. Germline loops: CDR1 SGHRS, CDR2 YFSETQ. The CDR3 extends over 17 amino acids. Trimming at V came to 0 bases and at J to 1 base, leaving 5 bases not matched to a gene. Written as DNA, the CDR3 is TGCGCCAGCAGCTTGGCTAGCGGGGGGCTATTCCAAGAGACCCAGTACTTC. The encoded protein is CASSLASGGLFQETQYF.

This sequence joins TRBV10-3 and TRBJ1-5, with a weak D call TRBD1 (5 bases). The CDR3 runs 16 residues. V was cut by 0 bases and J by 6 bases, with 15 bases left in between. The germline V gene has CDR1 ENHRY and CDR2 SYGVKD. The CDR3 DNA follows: TGTGCCATCAGTGAGTCGAAAGGGGCCGGCGGTCAGCCCCAGCATTTT. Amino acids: CAISESKGAGGQPQHF.

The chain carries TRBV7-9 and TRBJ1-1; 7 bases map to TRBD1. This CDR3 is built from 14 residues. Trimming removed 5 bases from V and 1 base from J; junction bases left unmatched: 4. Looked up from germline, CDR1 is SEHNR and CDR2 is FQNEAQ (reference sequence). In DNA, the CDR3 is TGTGCCAGCAGCAAACAGGGGAGGAACACTGAAGCTTTCTTT. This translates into CASSKQGRNTEAFF.

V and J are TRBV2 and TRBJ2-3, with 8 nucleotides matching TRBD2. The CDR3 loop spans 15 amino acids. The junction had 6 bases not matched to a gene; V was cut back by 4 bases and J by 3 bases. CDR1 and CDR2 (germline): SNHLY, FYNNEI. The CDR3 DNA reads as TGTGCCAGCAGTGTCGGACTAGCCGTGACAGATACGCAGTATTTT. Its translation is CASSVGLAVTDTQYF.

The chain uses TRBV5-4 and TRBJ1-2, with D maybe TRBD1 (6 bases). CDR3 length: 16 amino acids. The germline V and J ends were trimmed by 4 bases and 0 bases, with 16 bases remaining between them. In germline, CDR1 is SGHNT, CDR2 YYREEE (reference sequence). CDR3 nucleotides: TGTGCCAGCAGCCTCGGGGGCAGAGACTCTAACTATGGCTACACCTTC. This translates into CASSLGGRDSNYGYTF. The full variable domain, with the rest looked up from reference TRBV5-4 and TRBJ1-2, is ETGVTQSPTHLIKTRGQQVTLRCSSQSGHNTVSWYQQALGQGPQFIFQYYREEENGRGNFPPRFSGLQFPNYSSELNVNALELDDSALYLCASSLGGRDSNYGYTFGSGTRLTVV.

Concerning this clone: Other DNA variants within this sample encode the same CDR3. The CDR3 loop reads CASSEAQGQETQYF. The CDR3 DNA is TGTGCCAGCAGTGAGGCCCAGGGCCAAGAGACCCAGTACTTC. The chain combines TRBV6-1 with TRBJ2-5; possibly TRBD1 for D (5 bases). The V gene's germline CDR1 is MNHNS and CDR2 SASEGT. V lost 3 bases and J 1 base, leaving 9 bases between the germline ends. The CDR3 runs to 14 residues.

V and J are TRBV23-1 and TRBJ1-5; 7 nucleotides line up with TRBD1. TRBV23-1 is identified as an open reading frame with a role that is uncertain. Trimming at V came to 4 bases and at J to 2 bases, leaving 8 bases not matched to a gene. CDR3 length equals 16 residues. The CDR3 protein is CASSPPGQTCNQPQHF. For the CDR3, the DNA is TGCGCCAGCAGTCCTCCGGGACAGACTTGCAATCAGCCCCAGCATTTT.

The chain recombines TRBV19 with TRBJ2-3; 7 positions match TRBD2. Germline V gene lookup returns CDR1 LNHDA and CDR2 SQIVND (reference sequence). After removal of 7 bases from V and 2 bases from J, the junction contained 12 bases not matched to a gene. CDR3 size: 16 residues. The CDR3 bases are TGTGCCAGTATCCCCCGGGGCAGCGGGGCCACAGATACGCAGTATTTT. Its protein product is CASIPRGSGATDTQYF.

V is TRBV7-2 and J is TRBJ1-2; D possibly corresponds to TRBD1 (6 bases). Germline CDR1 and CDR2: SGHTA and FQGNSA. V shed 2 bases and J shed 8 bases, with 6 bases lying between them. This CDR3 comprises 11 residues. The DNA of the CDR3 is TGTGCCAGCAGCTTACAGGGGGGCTACACCTTC. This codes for CASSLQGGYTF.

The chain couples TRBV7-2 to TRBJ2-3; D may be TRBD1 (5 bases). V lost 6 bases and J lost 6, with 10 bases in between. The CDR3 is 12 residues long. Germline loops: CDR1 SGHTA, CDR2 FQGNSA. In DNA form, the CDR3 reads TGTGCCAGCAGTAAAGCAGGGGATACGCAGTATTTT. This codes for CASSKAGDTQYF.

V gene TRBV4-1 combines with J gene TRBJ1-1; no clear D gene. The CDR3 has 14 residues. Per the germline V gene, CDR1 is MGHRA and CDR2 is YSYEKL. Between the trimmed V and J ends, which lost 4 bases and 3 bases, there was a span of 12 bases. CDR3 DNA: TGCGCCAGCAGCCCGCCCCCCGGCTACACTGAAGCTTTCTTT. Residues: CASSPPPGYTEAFF.

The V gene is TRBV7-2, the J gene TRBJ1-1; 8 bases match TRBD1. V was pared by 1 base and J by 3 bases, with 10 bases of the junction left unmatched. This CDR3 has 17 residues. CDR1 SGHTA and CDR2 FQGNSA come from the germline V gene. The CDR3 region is CASSLEVDREGDTEAFF. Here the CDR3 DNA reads TGTGCCAGCAGCTTAGAGGTGGACAGGGAAGGAGACACTGAAGCTTTCTTT. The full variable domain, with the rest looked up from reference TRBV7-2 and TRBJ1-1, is GAGVSQSPSNKVTEKGKDVELRCDPISGHTALYWYRQSLGQGLEFLIYFQGNSAPDKSGLPSDRFSAERTGGSVSTLTIQRTQQEDSAVYLCASSLEVDREGDTEAFFGQGTRLTVV.

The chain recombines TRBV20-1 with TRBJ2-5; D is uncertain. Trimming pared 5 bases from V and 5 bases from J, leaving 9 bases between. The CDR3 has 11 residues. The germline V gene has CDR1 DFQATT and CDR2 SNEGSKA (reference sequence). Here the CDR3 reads CSAPNGETQYF. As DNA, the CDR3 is TGCAGTGCTCCGAACGGGGAGACCCAGTACTTC.

The CDR3 reads CASSLVAGGPSDTQYF. The CDR3 DNA sequence: TGCGCCAGCAGCTTGGTAGCGGGGGGGCCATCCGATACGCAGTATTTT. J is TRBJ2-3 and V is TRBV5-1, with 11 bases matching TRBD2. This CDR3 comprises 16 residues. The J segment lost 6 bases and the V segment lost 0 bases, leaving 6 bases of the junction unmatched. CDR1 is SGHRS and CDR2 is YFSETQ in the germline V gene.